This TCR beta chain was observed in a study of blood T cell repertoires in COVID-19. Turning to the study itself: Samples taken during acute and convalescent COVID-19 were collected in the United States, Italy and Spain.

Sequencing used immunoSEQ multiplex PCR; TCRdb keeps in-frame clones, though not all of them. Seen here are about 80,000 clones, more than 70% observed once, and the top ten hold 6.5% to 8.5%. V was clipped by 1 base and J by 2 bases, with 5 bases between them. Germline V gene lookup returns CDR1 SGDLS and CDR2 YYNGEE. The CDR3 contains 13 residues. The sequenced sample consisted of peripheral blood. This TCR came from a woman older than 75 with acute or convalescent COVID-19. V and J are TRBV9 and TRBJ2-3; D unresolved. The chain's CDR3 is CASSVIDTDTQYF. For the CDR3, the DNA is TGTGCCAGCAGCGTAATAGACACAGATACGCAGTATTTT.